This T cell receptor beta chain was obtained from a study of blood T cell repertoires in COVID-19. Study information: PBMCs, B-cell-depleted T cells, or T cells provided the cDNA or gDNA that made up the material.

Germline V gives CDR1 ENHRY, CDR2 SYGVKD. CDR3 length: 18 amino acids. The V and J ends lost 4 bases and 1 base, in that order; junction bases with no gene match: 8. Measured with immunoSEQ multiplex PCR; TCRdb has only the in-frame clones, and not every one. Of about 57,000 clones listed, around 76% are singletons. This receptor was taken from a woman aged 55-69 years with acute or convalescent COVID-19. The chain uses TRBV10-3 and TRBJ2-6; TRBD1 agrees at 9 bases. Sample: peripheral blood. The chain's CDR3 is CAISVNRGQSSGANVLTF. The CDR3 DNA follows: TGTGCCATCAGTGTGAACAGGGGGCAGAGTTCTGGGGCCAACGTCCTGACTTTC.